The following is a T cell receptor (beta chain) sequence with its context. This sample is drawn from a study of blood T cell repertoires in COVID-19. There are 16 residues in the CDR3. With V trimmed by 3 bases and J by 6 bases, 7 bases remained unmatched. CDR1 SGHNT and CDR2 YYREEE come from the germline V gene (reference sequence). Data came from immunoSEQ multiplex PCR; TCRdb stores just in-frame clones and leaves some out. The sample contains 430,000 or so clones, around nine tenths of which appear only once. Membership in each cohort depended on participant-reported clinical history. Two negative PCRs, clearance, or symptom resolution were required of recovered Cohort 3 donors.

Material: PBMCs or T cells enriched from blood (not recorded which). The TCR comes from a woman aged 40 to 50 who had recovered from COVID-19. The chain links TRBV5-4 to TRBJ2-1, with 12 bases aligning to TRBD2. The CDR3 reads CASSSPLAGGLNEQFF. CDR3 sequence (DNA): TGTGCCAGCAGCTCCCCACTAGCGGGAGGACTCAATGAGCAGTTCTTC.